This TCR beta chain originates from a study of radiotherapy plus CTLA-4 blockade in lung cancer. Findings of the study overall: Among blood TCR repertoires after radiotherapy plus ipilimumab, tumor-derived clones expanded.

The CDR3 is made up of 12 amino acids. The germline V and J ends were trimmed by 6 bases and 5 bases, with 10 bases remaining between them. Germline lookup yields CDR1 MNHEY and CDR2 SVGAGI. Data came from immunoSEQ multiplex PCR; TCRdb stores just in-frame clones and leaves some out. The sample holds about 49,000 clones, roughly 81% seen once. In the case of this clone: Its antigen remains unknown.

The TCR comes from a human donor with non-small cell lung cancer whose response to radiotherapy plus ipilimumab could not be evaluated. This sample comprised peripheral blood, obtained from a patient treated with radiotherapy plus ipilimumab. This rearrangement joins TRBV6-5 to TRBJ1-2, with D maybe TRBD1 (6 bases). CDR3 region: CASSGTQYGYTF. The CDR3 DNA sequence: TGTGCCAGCAGCGGGACACAGTATGGCTACACCTTC.